These T cell receptor beta chains were read from a single sample in a study of cytomegalovirus exposure and HLA in healthy donors. Data came from immunoSEQ multiplex PCR; TCRdb stores just in-frame clones and leaves some out. The repertoire includes about 170,000 clones, around 96% of them detected once, and roughly 1% sits in the top ten. The material sequenced was PBMCs. The receptors originated from a woman younger than 30 in good health and CMV-seronegative. Each CDR3 is given with its conserved first and last residue. A D gene is named only where the DNA matches it firmly. Clone sizes are given selectively: once, few, many, or a class where the clone is expanded.

>-|TRBJ1-2|TRBV5-8|-
CASSLVGLNNYGYTF
>-|TRBJ2-6|TRBV6-6|TRBD1
CASRETGAGANVLTF
>once|TRBJ1-6|TRBV19|-
CASSTAGVFNSPLHF
>-|TRBJ2-3|TRBV27|-
CASSLAGTDTQYF
>once|TRBJ2-2|TRBV27|-
CASSLLGTGELFF
>-|TRBJ1-1|TRBV30|TRBD1
CAWSVGTGTREAFF
>-|TRBJ1-2|TRBV29-1|-
CSVEDQGRVGGYTF
>once|TRBJ1-3|TRBV9|-
CASSVETAGNTIYF
>-|TRBJ1-4|TRBV11-2|-
CASSLGDSGTNEKLFF
>-|TRBJ1-3|TRBV9|-
CASSVAGGVGNTIYF
>-|TRBJ2-3|TRBV9|TRBD2
CASSGGGAGDTQYF
>once|TRBJ2-7|TRBV25-1|-
CASSDRAGGYEQYF
>-|TRBJ1-5|TRBV19|TRBD1
CASSAGQGFNQPQHF
>once|TRBJ2-7|TRBV5-4|-
CASSLQGAYEQYF
>-|TRBJ2-5|TRBV11-3|TRBD2
CASSPSGGSNGQETQYF
>-|TRBJ2-1|TRBV14|-
CASSQEGAAYNEQFF
>once|TRBJ2-7|TRBV5-4|-
CASSLQGSYEQYF
>-|TRBJ2-3|TRBV12-5|TRBD2
CASGFERGTTDTQYF
>-|TRBJ1-2|TRBV27|-
CASTRGYGYTF
>-|TRBJ2-7|TRBV5-4|TRBD2
CASSFLAGGGEQYF
>-|TRBJ2-7|TRBV6-4|TRBD1
CASSESGTGFNEQYF
>-|TRBJ1-2|TRBV23-1|TRBD1
CASSHASWRGQSYGYTF
>-|TRBJ1-1|TRBV6-4|-
CASSVPRNTEAFF
>-|TRBJ1-4|TRBV18|TRBD1
CASTGTGSEKLFF
>once|TRBJ2-7|TRBV5-8|TRBD1
CASSLGQGALEQYF
>once|TRBJ1-2|TRBV9|-
CASSETSPGGYGYTF
>-|TRBJ1-5|TRBV7-2|TRBD1
CASSLAWTGVNQPQHF
>-|TRBJ2-7|TRBV11-2|TRBD1
CASSLSGQGEEQYF
>once|TRBJ1-1|TRBV2|TRBD1
CASRDPGGLSPSTEAFF
>-|TRBJ2-1|TRBV6-5|TRBD1
CASSYTGTGYNEQFF
>-|TRBJ2-5|TRBV7-2|-
CASSLRRQEETQYF
>-|TRBJ2-7|TRBV2|TRBD1
CASSDRVDRVTYEQYF
>once|TRBJ1-5|TRBV6-1|TRBD1
CASSEAWTGYSNQPQHF
>-|TRBJ1-1|TRBV5-1|TRBD1
CASSQGGTEAFF
>once|TRBJ1-1|TRBV5-4|TRBD1
CASSLGDRVQGTEAFF
>-|TRBJ2-5|TRBV6-5|TRBD2
CASSPLAGGKETQYF
>once|TRBJ2-7|TRBV5-1|-
CASAPGKGAGYEQYF
>-|TRBJ2-5|TRBV5-4|TRBD1
CASSQGTGVAQYF
>-|TRBJ1-1|TRBV19|-
CASRGGNTEAFF
>-|TRBJ1-5|TRBV7-2|TRBD1
CASSKGQGLPQHF
>-|TRBJ2-5|TRBV7-9|TRBD1
CASSLTQGPQETQYF
>-|TRBJ1-1|TRBV7-9|-
CASRHGRDEAFF
>-|TRBJ1-2|TRBV15|-
CATSRDKRGGTLGGYTF
>-|TRBJ2-1|TRBV9|-
CASSATHRQSSYNEQFF
>-|TRBJ2-7|TRBV10-3|-
CAITPGGTYEQYF
>-|TRBJ1-2|TRBV6-5|TRBD1
CASSTQGGTGGYTF
>-|TRBJ2-5|TRBV5-1|-
CASSLAGRETQYF
>-|TRBJ2-1|TRBV7-2|TRBD2
CASSRLAGGGNEQFF
>-|TRBJ2-1|TRBV6-5|-
CASSLSYRAPNNEQFF
>-|TRBJ2-2|TRBV29-1|TRBD2
CSPRILAGGTGELFF
>-|TRBJ1-2|TRBV12-5|-
CASGLVARAQGYTF
>-|TRBJ1-4|TRBV11-2|-
CASSPRQGGTNEKLFF
>-|TRBJ1-2|TRBV9|TRBD1
CASSVGDRGRANYGYTF
>-|TRBJ2-1|TRBV18|-
CASSPARNEQFF
>-|TRBJ2-7|TRBV13|-
CASRSPGSHEQYF
>-|TRBJ2-5|TRBV6-5|-
CASSYRLAARETQYF
>-|TRBJ1-4|TRBV4-3|-
CASSQAPGFANEKLFF
>once|TRBJ2-1|TRBV18|-
CASSPPQALGQFF
>-|TRBJ2-1|TRBV7-2|TRBD1
CASSSNRGTYNEQFF
>-|TRBJ1-2|TRBV5-1|TRBD1
CASSSTGGTYYGYTF